Listed below are T cell receptor beta chains from one sample, sequenced in a study of metastatic and nonmetastatic thyroid tumors. TCRdb re-called the PCR reads with MiXCR. The data show some 30,000 clones, with 7% to 8% seen just once and around two fifths held by the top ten. The sequenced material came from blood. The receptors stem from a female donor with papillary thyroid cancer or a benign thyroid nodule (not recorded which). Some clones in this sample may be carry-over from other donors' samples. Each CDR3 is given with its conserved first and last residue. The D gene is left open where the match is weak. Not all rows give a size; the values are once, few, many and, for expanded clones, a class.

TRBJ1-2 many TRBD1 TRBV12-3/TRBV12-4 TGTGCCAGCAGTTTGAGCAGGGGGTTAAACTATGGCTACACCTTC CASSLSRGLNYGYTF
TRBJ1-5 many - TRBV10-1 TGCGCCAGCAGTGATGGACGGTTGAGCAATCAGCCCCAGCATTTT CASSDGRLSNQPQHF
TRBJ2-7 many - TRBV12-3/TRBV12-4 TGTGCCAGCAGTGACAGCTCTTCCTACGAGCAGTACTTC CASSDSSSYEQYF
TRBJ1-4 - TRBD1 TRBV11-1 TGTGCCAGCAGCGTAGGTACAGGGGGCGCGGGGTCCCCAAAAAAACTGTTTTTT CASSVGTGGAGSPKKLFF
TRBJ2-5 many - TRBV6-2/TRBV6-3 TGTGCCAGCAGTTACTCAGGGTCGGATTTTTCGGGGACCCAGTACTTC CASSYSGSDFSGTQYF
TRBJ1-4 many TRBD1 TRBV4-3 TGCGCCAGCAGCCTACCGGGACAGGGTGAAAAACTGTTTTTT CASSLPGQGEKLFF
TRBJ1-1 many - TRBV20-1 TGCAGTGCTAGAGATGCCGGTCCCGCTGAAGCTTTCTTT CSARDAGPAEAFF
TRBJ2-7 many TRBD1 TRBV19 TGTGCCAGTAGTAGCCGGGGACAGGGGGCACAATCAAGCGAGCAGTACTTC CASSSRGQGAQSSEQYF
TRBJ2-5 few - TRBV19 TGTGCCAGTAGCGTGACAGGTAATCTCCGAGAGACCCAGTACTTC CASSVTGNLRETQYF
TRBJ1-2 many TRBD1 TRBV2 TGTGCCACGAGGAACCGGGACAGGGCTAACTATGGCTACACCTTC CATRNRDRANYGYTF
TRBJ2-3 many TRBD1 TRBV20-1 TGCAGTGCTAGAGGGAATACCGAGACAGGGGTCACAGATACGCAGTATTTT CSARGNTETGVTDTQYF
TRBJ2-5 - TRBD2 TRBV28 TGTGCCAGCAGTTTCTTGGGACTAGCGGGTGAGACCCAGTACTTC CASSFLGLAGETQYF
TRBJ2-1 many TRBD2 TRBV28 TGTGCCAGCAGTTTTGGGGGGGTTGGTTACGGGTACAATGAGCAGTTCTTC CASSFGGVGYGYNEQFF
TRBJ1-1 few - TRBV5-6 TGTGCCAGCAGCGCAGCAGAACAGGGTTTCCCTGAAGCTTTCTTT CASSAAEQGFPEAFF
TRBJ2-1 many - TRBV2 TGTGCCAGCAGTGCTAGATCTGCGGTGAATGAGCAGTTCTTC CASSARSAVNEQFF
TRBJ1-1 many - TRBV7-9 TGTGCCAGCAGCTTAGCCACTTTTTACACTGAAGCTTTCTTT CASSLATFYTEAFF
TRBJ1-5 many TRBD1 TRBV7-2 TGTGCCAGCAGCGTCAGCGGACAGGGGTATCAGCCCCAGCATTTT CASSVSGQGYQPQHF
TRBJ1-2 many - TRBV12-3/TRBV12-4 TGTGCCAGCAGTTCATCCTCGGGGGGTTACTATGGCTACACCTTC CASSSSSGGYYGYTF
TRBJ2-5 many TRBD1 TRBV9 TGTGCCAGCAGCGTAGGGACAGGGGGCGCGGAGACCCAGTACTTC CASSVGTGGAETQYF
TRBJ2-2 many - TRBV15 TGTGCCTTCAGAGGGGGGTCGGGGGAGCTGTTTTTT CAFRGGSGELFF
TRBJ2-6 many TRBD1 TRBV7-9 TGTGCCAGCAGCCCGCAGGAAGGGACAGGGCCTTCTGGGGCCAACGTCCTGACTTTC CASSPQEGTGPSGANVLTF
TRBJ2-1 many - TRBV19 TGTGCCACCAGAGGACGGGGATCGCCCTACAATGAGCAGTTCTTC CATRGRGSPYNEQFF
TRBJ2-7 many TRBD1 TRBV4-3 TGCGCCAGCAGCCCAAACGGGGACAGGGCGGGCGAGCAGTACTTC CASSPNGDRAGEQYF
TRBJ1-2 many TRBD1 TRBV19 TGTGCCAGTAGGGATTACAGGGGGCTGGATGGCTACACCTTC CASRDYRGLDGYTF
TRBJ1-5 many TRBD1 TRBV4-3 TGCGCCAGCAGCCAAGAGACAGGGTGGGGCAATCAGCCCCAGCATTTT CASSQETGWGNQPQHF
TRBJ2-3 many - TRBV20-1 TGCAGCGTTGAGGGAATCACAGATACGCAGTATTTT CSVEGITDTQYF